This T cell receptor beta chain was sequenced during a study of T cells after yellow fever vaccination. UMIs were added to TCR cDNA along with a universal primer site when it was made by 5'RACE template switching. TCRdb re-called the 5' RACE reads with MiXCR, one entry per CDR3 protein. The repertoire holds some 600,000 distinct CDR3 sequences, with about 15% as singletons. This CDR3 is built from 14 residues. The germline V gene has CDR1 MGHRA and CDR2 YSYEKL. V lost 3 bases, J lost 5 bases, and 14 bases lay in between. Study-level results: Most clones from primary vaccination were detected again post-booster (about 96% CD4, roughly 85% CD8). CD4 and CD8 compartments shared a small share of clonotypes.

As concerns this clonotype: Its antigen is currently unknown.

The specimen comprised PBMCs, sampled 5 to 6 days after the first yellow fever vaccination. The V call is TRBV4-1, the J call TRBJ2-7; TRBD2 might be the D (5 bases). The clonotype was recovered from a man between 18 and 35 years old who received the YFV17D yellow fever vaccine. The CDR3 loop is CASSHTDSGNEQYF. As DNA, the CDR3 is TGCGCCAGCAGCCATACCGACTCGGGGAACGAGCAGTACTTC.